This entry describes one TCR beta chain. Trimming took 2 bases from V and 10 from J, leaving 10 bases between them. CDR1 is SGHRS, CDR2 YFSETQ, per germline. The CDR3 sequence is 13 residues long. The record originates from a study of blood T cell repertoires in COVID-19. Study overall: From the United States, Italy and Spain came samples of acute and convalescent COVID-19. PBMCs, B-cell-depleted T cells, or T cells were the source of the cDNA or gDNA that made up the material.

The table came from immunoSEQ multiplex PCR; TCRdb's copy has only in-frame clones and leaves some out. The data show fewer than 300,000 clones, roughly 88% seen once. This receptor was taken from a man aged 18 to 30 with active or convalescent COVID-19. Sequencing was carried out using peripheral blood. The V gene is TRBV5-1, the J gene TRBJ1-6; D not resolved. The DNA for the CDR3 is TGCGCCAGCAGCTTAGTAGGGAGATCACCCCTCCACTTT. Its translation: CASSLVGRSPLHF.